These 14 T cell receptor beta chains originate from one sample sequenced in a study of CD8 T cells in Susac syndrome. An input of about 0.5 to 1 ug of RNA was subjected to reverse transcription using random hexamers. Via MiXCR, TCRdb re-called the immunoSEQ multiplex PCR reads, giving one row per CDR3 protein. This table holds 160,000 or so distinct CDR3 sequences, about 95% found once. Sequenced material: CD4+ T cells from PBMCs. The receptors originated from a human donor with Susac syndrome.

The chain has TRBV5-1 and TRBJ2-5; 7 bases agree with TRBD1. Trimming took 5 bases from V and 3 from J; bases not matched to a gene: 4. The germline CDR1 and CDR2 sequences are SGHRS and YFSETQ. This CDR3 region has 13 residues. The CDR3 bases are TGCGCCAGCAGTCCAGGACAGGAAGAGACCCAGTACTTC. Translation: CASSPGQEETQYF.

The V call is TRBV10-3, the J call TRBJ2-1; D may match TRBD1 or TRBD2 (5 bases each). V lost 3 bases and J 6 bases, leaving 9 bases between the germline ends. The germline V gene encodes CDR1 ENHRY and CDR2 SYGVKD. The CDR3 runs 13 residues. The CDR3 region is CAISDTRGNEQFF. CDR3 DNA: TGTGCCATCAGTGATACGAGGGGCAATGAGCAGTTCTTC.

This clonotype was seen once. The chain joins TRBV29-1 to TRBJ1-1; D is unresolved. The CDR3 length is 11 residues. Germline V gives CDR1 SQVTM, CDR2 ANQGSEA. The V end lost 7 bases, the J end lost 1 base, and 7 bases lay between the germline ends. The CDR3 DNA reads as TGCAGCGACGATCAGAACACTGAAGCTTTCTTT. The encoded protein is CSDDQNTEAFF.

This chain joins TRBV20-1 and TRBJ2-5; D tentatively fits TRBD1 or TRBD2 (6 bases each). CDR1 is DFQATT, CDR2 SNEGSKA, per germline (reference sequence). V dropped 3 bases and J dropped 5 bases, with 13 bases sitting between them. The CDR3 sequence is 13 residues long. CDR3 in amino acids: CSASGGTKETQYF. The CDR3 nucleotides are TGCAGTGCTAGCGGAGGGACAAAGGAGACCCAGTACTTC.

The chain joins TRBV6-6 to TRBJ2-7, with D possibly TRBD1 on 5 matching bases. The V gene lost 5 bases and the J gene lost 5 bases, with 7 bases spanning the gap. CDR1 and CDR2 from the germline V gene are MNHNY and SVGAGI (reference sequence). This CDR3 region has 11 residues. The CDR3, as DNA: TGTGCCAGCAGTCCCAGGGACGAGCAGTACTTC. Its protein is CASSPRDEQYF.

In its sample, this clonotype was seen once. The V call is TRBV7-8, the J call TRBJ2-4; 7 nucleotides match TRBD1. The CDR3 totals 13 residues. J was trimmed by 9 bases and V by 5 bases; bases with no gene match: 7. Germline loops: CDR1 SGHVS, CDR2 FQNEAQ. For the CDR3, the DNA is TGTGCCAGCAGCCCCCGACAGGGCGCCATTCAGTACTTC. This translates into CASSPRQGAIQYF.

The V gene is TRBV6-1, the J gene TRBJ2-4; D possibly corresponds to TRBD2 (5 bases). The CDR3 runs 11 residues. Trimming shortened V by 8 bases and J by 7 bases, and 9 bases separated the two germline ends. CDR1 is MNHNS, CDR2 SASEGT, per germline. The CDR3 sequence is CASEGWNIQYF. CDR3 coding DNA: TGTGCCAGCGAGGGCTGGAACATTCAGTACTTC.

The chain uses TRBV5-1 and TRBJ1-2, with D perhaps matching TRBD1 (6 bases). The V end was cut by 7 bases, the J end by 4 bases, with 17 bases between. The CDR3 extends over 14 amino acids. Germline CDR1 and CDR2: SGHRS and YFSETQ. The chain's CDR3 is CASGRDMGVYGYTF. Here the CDR3 DNA reads TGCGCCAGCGGAAGGGACATGGGAGTCTATGGCTACACCTTC.

The chain couples TRBV20-1 to TRBJ2-1; either TRBD1 or TRBD2 may supply D (5 bases each). Germline CDR1 is DFQATT and CDR2 is SNEGSKA (reference sequence). The CDR3 extends over 12 amino acids. The CDR3 DNA sequence: TGCAGCCGGGGCGGGCCTTACAATGAGCAGTTCTTC. Translation gives CSRGGPYNEQFF.

V and J are TRBV12-3 or TRBV12-4 and TRBJ2-5, with TRBD2 matching over 11 bases. The V gene end was trimmed by 5 bases and the J gene end by 5 bases; junction bases not matched to a gene: 7. This CDR3 has 15 amino acids. In nucleotides, the CDR3 is TGTGCCAGCAGTCCTATAGCGGGGGGGCGGGAGACCCAGTACTTC. Protein: CASSPIAGGRETQYF.

The genes are TRBV6-5 and TRBJ2-6; no firm D call. V shed 10 bases and J shed 1 base, with 8 bases lying between them. The V gene's germline CDR1 is MNHEY and CDR2 SVGAGI. This CDR3 contains 13 residues. The CDR3 nucleotides read TGTGCCACAACCGAGTCTGGGGCCAACGTCCTGACTTTC. It yields the protein CATTESGANVLTF.

The V gene is TRBV4-1, the J gene TRBJ2-7, with D hard to call. V lost 4 bases and J lost 0, with 13 bases in between. The V gene's germline CDR1 is MGHRA and CDR2 YSYEKL. The CDR3 totals 15 residues. CDR3: CASSPTDPHSYEQYF. CDR3 coding DNA: TGCGCCAGCAGCCCTACGGATCCACACTCCTACGAGCAGTACTTC.

The rearrangement joins TRBV7-9 to TRBJ1-1; tentative D call: TRBD1 (6 bases). The ends were cut back, 5 bases at V and 7 bases at J, with 8 bases in the middle. CDR3 size: 11 residues. Germline V CDR1 and CDR2: SEHNR, FQNEAQ (reference sequence). CDR3 coding DNA: TGTGCCAGCAGCCAGACAGGTGAAGCTTTCTTT. It translates to CASSQTGEAFF.

As DNA, the CDR3 is TGTGCCAGCAGCTTAGCAGGGGGTGAAAAACTGTTTTTT. Encoded protein: CASSLAGGEKLFF. The chain recombines TRBV7-9 with TRBJ1-4; a weak D match, TRBD1 (6 bases). Trimming shortened V by 0 bases and J by 7 bases, and 6 bases separated the two germline ends. This CDR3 is 13 amino acids long. In germline, CDR1 is SEHNR, CDR2 FQNEAQ (reference sequence).